The 30 T cell receptor beta chains below come from one sample, sequenced in a study of regulatory T cells in long-lasting Graves disease. Relying on iRepertoire HTBI primers and Arm-PCR of CDR3 regions, the team built TCR beta libraries. TCRdb passed the multiplex PCR reads through MiXCR, listing each CDR3 protein once. Found here are a few hundred thousand distinct CDR3 sequences, roughly 24% of them singletons; the top ten hold under 35%. Sample time point: persistent/refractory GD, antithyroid drugs over 5 years with positive TRAb. PBMC-extracted RNA yielded the TCR library. The sample in question was peripheral blood mononuclear cells (PBMCs), obtained when the disease was refractory, from a patient treated with antithyroid drugs. Receptor source: a woman between 40 and 55 years old with Graves disease.

This clonotype was detected many times. The CDR3 DNA reads TGTGCCAGCAGCCGGCAGGGTGGCGGGCTCCCTGCGGAGACCCAGTACTTC. The encoded protein is CASSRQGGGLPAETQYF. The J gene is TRBJ2-5, the V gene TRBV11-2; the D gene could be TRBD1 or TRBD2 (5 bases each). Germline loops: CDR1 SGHAT, CDR2 FQNNGV. This CDR3 is built from 17 residues. Trimming cost V 5 bases and J 5 bases, with 24 bases left between them.

This chain joins TRBV20-1 and TRBJ1-2; no definite D call. V dropped 6 bases and J dropped 9 bases, with 11 bases sitting between them. The CDR3 is made up of 10 amino acids. CDR1 is DFQATT, CDR2 SNEGSKA, per germline (reference sequence). CDR3 region: CSARRESYTF. CDR3 in DNA: TGCAGTGCCCGACGTGAGAGCTACACCTTC.

The table lists this clonotype with many counts. This chain links TRBV27 with TRBJ1-6, with D tentatively TRBD1 (5 bases). Per germline, CDR1 MNHEY and CDR2 SMNVEV (reference sequence). The V gene lost 5 bases and the J gene lost 13 bases, with 15 bases spanning the gap. The CDR3 consists of 13 residues. The CDR3 reads CASSLGGISPLHF. The DNA for the CDR3 is TGTGCCAGCAGTCTCGGGGGAATTTCGCCCCTCCACTTT.

This chain links TRBV20-1 with TRBJ2-2, with 7 bases aligning to TRBD2. The CDR3 sequence is 16 residues long. V lost 3 bases and J lost 5; bases outside the gene matches: 12. Germline values: CDR1 DFQATT, CDR2 SNEGSKA (reference sequence). CDR3 in amino acids: CSASPLGGSGTGELFF. The CDR3 DNA sequence: TGCAGTGCTAGTCCCTTGGGGGGGAGTGGAACCGGGGAGCTGTTTTTT.

This clonotype was found once. V usage is TRBV4-1 and J usage is TRBJ2-7; D may be TRBD1 (5 bases). CDR1 is MGHRA and CDR2 is YSYEKL in the germline V gene. The V gene lost 2 bases and the J gene lost 2 bases, with 13 bases spanning the gap. The CDR3 runs to 15 residues. CDR3 bases: TGCGCCAGCAGCCAATGGCTTGCAGGGACCTACGAGCAGTACTTC. This codes for CASSQWLAGTYEQYF.

This clonotype came up a few times. The V gene is TRBV7-9, the J gene TRBJ2-5; D is ambiguous. Germline-derived CDR1 and CDR2 are SEHNR and FQNEAQ (reference sequence). This CDR3 is built from 13 residues. The V end lost 4 bases, the J end lost 11 bases, and 17 bases lay between the germline ends. The CDR3: CASSSRHPDRQYF. Here the CDR3 DNA reads TGTGCCAGCAGCTCTAGACACCCTGATAGGCAGTACTTC.

The chain is built from TRBV2 and TRBJ2-3; 9 nucleotides match TRBD2. From germline, CDR1 is SNHLY and CDR2 FYNNEI. This CDR3 contains 16 residues. J gave up 2 bases and V 10 bases, and 13 bases lay outside the gene matches. Here the CDR3 reads CATPTSAGGPTDTQYF. The CDR3 DNA follows: TGTGCCACCCCAACAAGTGCGGGAGGGCCCACAGATACGCAGTATTTT.

The rearrangement uses TRBV2 and TRBJ2-7; D uncertain. The CDR3 has 15 residues. Germline-derived CDR1 and CDR2 are SNHLY and FYNNEI. Trimming pared 8 bases from V and 3 bases from J, leaving 20 bases between. The CDR3 DNA follows: TGTGCCAGCCTTGGGGTCGGAGCTTTCGGCTACGAGCAGTACTTC. It specifies CASLGVGAFGYEQYF. The whole variable domain, remainder taken from reference TRBV2 and TRBJ2-7, is EPEVTQTPSHQVTQMGQEVILRCVPISNHLYFYWYRQILGQKVEFLVSFYNNEISEKSEIFDDQFSVERPDGSNFTLKIRSTKLEDSAMYFCASLGVGAFGYEQYFGPGTRLTVT.

In its sample, this clonotype was seen a few times. This chain uses TRBV25-1 with TRBJ1-1; D is possibly TRBD1 (6 bases). Per germline, CDR1 MGHDK and CDR2 SYGVNS. Trimming left V 2 bases short and J 12 bases short, with 13 bases between. This CDR3 is 12 amino acids long. The CDR3 loop is CASSEEQGTTFF. Here the CDR3 DNA reads TGTGCCAGCAGTGAAGAACAGGGTACGACTTTCTTT.

This clonotype showed up many times. This rearrangement joins TRBV28 to TRBJ2-7, with 7 bases fitting TRBD1. Germline V gene lookup returns CDR1 MDHEN and CDR2 SYDVKM. The CDR3 is made up of 17 amino acids. V shed 3 bases and J 4 bases; nucleotides not matched to a gene: 15. The CDR3 loop reads CASSFPTDRRSLYEQYF. The CDR3 nucleotides read TGTGCCAGCAGTTTCCCGACGGACAGGCGGTCCCTATACGAGCAGTACTTC.

This clonotype was counted ten times or more. The J gene is TRBJ1-4, the V gene TRBV28, with TRBD1 matching 10 bases. Germline CDR1 is MDHEN and CDR2 is SYDVKM. The CDR3 is 12 amino acids. The V and J ends lost 6 bases and 8 bases, in that order; junction bases with no gene match: 0. This CDR3 reads CASRTGGEKLFF. CDR3 sequence (DNA): TGTGCCAGCAGGACAGGGGGCGAAAAACTGTTTTTT.

The V gene is TRBV13, the J gene TRBJ1-3; tentatively, D is TRBD1 (6 bases). The CDR3 sequence is 17 residues long. V lost 4 bases and J lost 2, with 18 bases in between. Germline V gene sequence: CDR1 PRHDT, CDR2 FYEKMQ (reference sequence). The CDR3, as DNA: TGTGCCAGCAGCTCAGTCATCGAACAGGGAGCTGGAAACACCATATATTTT. Translated, it gives CASSSVIEQGAGNTIYF.

This clonotype was seen only a few times. The chain couples TRBV11-2 to TRBJ2-7, with D perhaps matching TRBD2 (5 bases). In germline, CDR1 is SGHAT, CDR2 FQNNGV. Trimming cost V 1 base and J 7 bases, with 11 bases left between them. The CDR3 totals 13 residues. In nucleotides, the CDR3 is TGTGCCAGCAGCTTAGTGAGGGCGTGGGAGCAGTACTTC. Translating gives CASSLVRAWEQYF.

The chain employs TRBV27 and TRBJ1-6, with no clear D. The CDR3 spans 13 residues. V shed 3 bases and J shed 7 bases, with 7 bases lying between them. The germline CDR1 and CDR2 sequences are MNHEY and SMNVEV (reference sequence). The CDR3 spells CASSFSWNSPLHF. The CDR3 coding sequence is TGTGCCAGCAGTTTTAGCTGGAATTCACCCCTCCACTTT.

This clonotype turned up a few times. The chain couples TRBV4-1 to TRBJ1-4; no clear D gene. There are 15 residues in the CDR3. Trimming took off 0 bases at V and 2 bases at J, with 7 bases between the two ends. Looked up from germline, CDR1 is MGHRA and CDR2 is YSYEKL. CDR3 sequence (DNA): TGCGCCAGCAGCCAAGATTTGAGGACTAATGAAAAACTGTTTTTT. The encoded protein is CASSQDLRTNEKLFF.

The chain has TRBV2 and TRBJ2-3, with 10 bases matching TRBD2. The ends lost 6 bases at V and 2 bases at J; junction bases unmatched: 11. CDR1 is SNHLY and CDR2 is FYNNEI in the germline V gene. The CDR3 runs to 17 residues. The CDR3 reads CASSLGLAGAYTDTQYF. DNA of the CDR3: TGTGCCAGCAGCCTCGGCCTAGCGGGGGCCTACACAGATACGCAGTATTTT.

This clonotype was counted at least ten times. V and J are TRBV12-3 or TRBV12-4 and TRBJ2-5, with TRBD2 matching over 11 bases. With V trimmed by 6 bases and J by 1 base, 1 base remained unmatched. CDR3 size: 14 residues. The CDR3 is CASRGLAAQETQYF. Here the CDR3 DNA reads TGTGCCAGCAGGGGACTAGCGGCCCAAGAGACCCAGTACTTC.

This clonotype was seen ten or more times. The chain recombines TRBV7-9 with TRBJ2-7; D is ambiguous. From germline, CDR1 is SEHNR and CDR2 FQNEAQ (reference sequence). There are 15 residues in the CDR3. V lost 3 bases and J lost 3, with 15 bases in between. CDR3 region: CASSLSAASNYEQYF. CDR3 sequence (DNA): TGTGCCAGCAGCTTGTCCGCCGCCTCCAACTACGAGCAGTACTTC.

This chain links TRBV7-9 with TRBJ2-7; TRBD2 matches at 8 bases. In germline, CDR1 is SEHNR, CDR2 FQNEAQ (reference sequence). CDR3 length: 16 amino acids. V shed 5 bases and J 7 bases; nucleotides not matched to a gene: 16. Written as DNA, the CDR3 is TGTGCCAGCAGCACCCGAAGGGGAGCGGGAGAGTGGGAGCAGTACTTC. It translates to CASSTRRGAGEWEQYF.

This clonotype was seen a few times. The chain recombines TRBV30 with TRBJ1-2; D is unclear. From germline, CDR1 is GTSNPN and CDR2 SVGIG (reference sequence). There are 12 residues in the CDR3. The V gene lost 0 bases and the J gene lost 8 bases, with 10 bases spanning the gap. The CDR3 sequence: CAWSVLLSGYTF. In DNA, the CDR3 is TGTGCCTGGAGTGTACTCCTATCCGGCTACACCTTC.

The CDR3 DNA sequence: TGTGCCAGCAGCCAAGAACGTTCGGCAGGTCTCCACGGGGAGCTGTTTTTT. This translates into CASSQERSAGLHGELFF. This sequence joins TRBV3-1 and TRBJ2-2; D is uncertain. Germline lookup yields CDR1 LGHDT and CDR2 YNNKEL (reference sequence). The V end was cut by 0 bases, the J end by 7 bases, with 18 bases between. CDR3 size: 17 residues. The variable domain in full, with the rest retrieved from reference TRBV3-1 and TRBJ2-2, is DTAVSQTPKYLVTQMGNDKSIKCEQNLGHDTMYWYKQDSKKFLKIMFSYNNKELIINETVPNRFSPKSPDKAHLNLHINSLELGDSAVYFCASSQERSAGLHGELFFGEGSRLTVL.

This clonotype was seen a handful of times. The chain combines TRBV3-1 with TRBJ2-2; unclear D gene. Germline V lookup: CDR1 LGHDT, CDR2 YNNKEL (reference sequence). Trimming left V 1 base short and J 2 bases short, with 2 bases between. The CDR3 runs 13 residues. The CDR3 is CASSQVNTGELFF. In nucleotides, the CDR3 is TGTGCCAGCAGCCAAGTTAACACCGGGGAGCTGTTTTTT.

This clonotype was seen more than once but under ten times. The rearrangement uses TRBV27 and TRBJ1-1; D remains ambiguous. V dropped 5 bases and J dropped 0 bases, with 13 bases sitting between them. CDR1 MNHEY and CDR2 SMNVEV come from the germline V gene (reference sequence). The CDR3 has 15 amino acids. This chain's CDR3 is CASSRYGLMNTEAFF. The CDR3 nucleotides are TGTGCCAGCAGTCGTTACGGCCTTATGAACACTGAAGCTTTCTTT.

This clonotype has ten or more counts. This chain joins TRBV6-1 and TRBJ2-2; D is undetermined. This CDR3 spans 16 amino acids. Trimming left V 6 bases short and J 0 bases short, with 14 bases between. Germline lookup yields CDR1 MNHNS and CDR2 SASEGT. The CDR3 nucleotides are TGTGCCAGCAGGCGAGTGGAGTGGGCGAACACCGGGGAGCTGTTTTTT. Translating it yields CASRRVEWANTGELFF.

There are many counts of this clonotype. This chain links TRBV28 with TRBJ1-2; D is unclear. The germline V gene encodes CDR1 MDHEN and CDR2 SYDVKM. The length of the CDR3 is 13 residues. The V and J ends lost 6 bases and 6 bases respectively, with 14 bases between them. CDR3 bases: TGTGCCAGCAGGCCGACGGGCAAGCATGGCTACACCTTC. This codes for CASRPTGKHGYTF.

This chain connects TRBV6-2 or TRBV6-3 to TRBJ2-7; 7 bases align to TRBD2. J gave up 4 bases and V 0 bases, and 9 bases lay outside the gene matches. The germline V gene encodes CDR1 MNHEY and CDR2 SVGEGT. The CDR3 covers 16 residues. The DNA for the CDR3 is TGTGCCAGCAGTTACTCGTTGGGCGGGAGAGGGTACGAGCAGTACTTC. Residues: CASSYSLGGRGYEQYF.

There are many counts of this clonotype. The V and J genes are TRBV11-3 and TRBJ1-5; D call uncertain. The CDR3 spans 11 residues. Germline CDR1 is SGHNT and CDR2 is YENEEA. V was shortened by 10 bases and J by 8 bases, with 12 bases between the two germline ends. CDR3 amino acids: CAIPCGEPQHF. CDR3 nucleotides: TGTGCCATCCCATGCGGGGAGCCCCAGCATTTT.

The V gene is TRBV18, the J gene TRBJ1-1, with D possibly being TRBD1 (6 bases). The CDR3 runs to 14 residues. V was cut by 2 bases and J by 6 bases, with 13 bases left in between. From germline, CDR1 is KGHSH and CDR2 LQKENI. The CDR3, as DNA: TGTGCCAGCTCACCATTTCAGGGGATGGCTGAAGCTTTCTTT. It specifies CASSPFQGMAEAFF.

Concerning this clonotype itself: One end of the junction varies from germline; a read error may be responsible. The chain carries TRBV6-2 or TRBV6-3 and TRBJ2-2, with 11 bases that match TRBD2. The germline CDR1 and CDR2 sequences are MNHEY and SVGEGT. The CDR3 covers 16 residues. As DNA, the CDR3 is TGTGCCACCAGTTTAGCGGGAGGGCCGGGCACCGGGGAGCTGTTTTTT. It is translated as CATSLAGGPGTGELFF.

This clonotype was counted many times. The chain carries TRBV12-3 or TRBV12-4 and TRBJ2-7; TRBD2 matches 9 bases. The CDR3 runs 15 residues. The junction had 10 bases not matched to a gene; V was cut back by 6 bases and J by 4 bases. CDR3 coding DNA: TGTGCCAGCAGCCGCGAGGTGACTAGCGGATACGAGCAGTACTTC. Residues: CASSREVTSGYEQYF.